Listed below are T cell receptor beta chains from one sample, sequenced in a study of regulatory T cells in long-lasting Graves disease. TCRdb reanalysed the multiplex PCR reads using MiXCR and keeps one entry per CDR3 protein. The data hold a few hundred thousand distinct CDR3 sequences, with around 16% observed a single time. The same sample was also used in a study of T cells in Graves' hyperthyroidism and ophthalmopathy.

Material: peripheral blood mononuclear cells (PBMCs), obtained at new diagnosis, from a patient treated with antithyroid drugs. The source of these receptors is a woman in her 40s with Graves disease. Each CDR3 is given with its conserved first and last residue. The order of the fields is clone size, D gene, J gene, V gene, CDR3 DNA, CDR3 protein. D genes are given only for firm matches. Clone size is not always given. Where it is, it says once, few, many or a class for expanded clones.

abundance: many
d_gene: -
j_gene: TRBJ1-5
v_gene: TRBV11-2
CDR3nt: TGTGCCAGCAGCTTTGGGGAAGTTTCGCCCCAGCATTTT
CDR3aa: CASSFGEVSPQHF

abundance: few
d_gene: TRBD1
j_gene: TRBJ2-3
v_gene: TRBV10-1
CDR3nt: TGCGCCAGTGGGGACAGGGTGGAAGATACGCAGTATTTT
CDR3aa: CASGDRVEDTQYF

abundance: many
d_gene: -
j_gene: TRBJ1-3
v_gene: TRBV2
CDR3nt: TGTGCCAGCAGTGAAGCTCGAGGGGAAACCTCTGGAAACACCATATATTTT
CDR3aa: CASSEARGETSGNTIYF

abundance: many
d_gene: TRBD1
j_gene: TRBJ2-1
v_gene: TRBV11-3
CDR3nt: TGTGCCAGCAGCCCTAGGGACAGGGACTCCTACAATGAGCAGTTCTTC
CDR3aa: CASSPRDRDSYNEQFF

abundance: -
d_gene: TRBD2
j_gene: TRBJ2-3
v_gene: TRBV4-1
CDR3nt: TGCGCCAGCAGAGACCCACTAGCGGGGAGCACAGATACGCAGTATTTT
CDR3aa: CASRDPLAGSTDTQYF

abundance: many
d_gene: -
j_gene: TRBJ2-2
v_gene: TRBV12-3/TRBV12-4
CDR3nt: TGTGCCAGCAGTCCCCTATCCGGGCCCCGATTGGCCGGGGAGCTGTTTTTT
CDR3aa: CASSPLSGPRLAGELFF

abundance: -
d_gene: -
j_gene: TRBJ2-1
v_gene: TRBV29-1
CDR3nt: TGCAGCGTGGCAGCGGGCCGCTCCTACAATGAGCAGTTCTTC
CDR3aa: CSVAAGRSYNEQFF

abundance: many
d_gene: -
j_gene: TRBJ1-2
v_gene: TRBV27
CDR3nt: TGTGCCAGCAGTCCATTCTCCTTGACTAACTATGGCTACACCTTC
CDR3aa: CASSPFSLTNYGYTF

abundance: many
d_gene: TRBD2
j_gene: TRBJ2-1
v_gene: TRBV11-2
CDR3nt: TGTGCCAGCAGGGGTCTAGCGGGAGTGTACAATGAGCAGTTCTTC
CDR3aa: CASRGLAGVYNEQFF

abundance: many
d_gene: -
j_gene: TRBJ2-7
v_gene: TRBV27
CDR3nt: TGTGCCAGCATGGGATTGAGCTCCTACGAGCAGTACTTC
CDR3aa: CASMGLSSYEQYF

abundance: few
d_gene: -
j_gene: TRBJ2-7
v_gene: TRBV20-1
CDR3nt: TGCAGTGCTAGGGGCATCATCTCCTACGAGCAGTACTTC
CDR3aa: CSARGIISYEQYF

abundance: many
d_gene: TRBD1
j_gene: TRBJ2-5
v_gene: TRBV13
CDR3nt: TGTGCCAGCAGCCCCCGGACAGGGGTGGTGGAGACCCAGTACTTC
CDR3aa: CASSPRTGVVETQYF

abundance: -
d_gene: TRBD1
j_gene: TRBJ1-2
v_gene: TRBV29-1
CDR3nt: TGCAGCGTTGGGCGTGGCAGGGGGCTCGGCTACACCTTC
CDR3aa: CSVGRGRGLGYTF